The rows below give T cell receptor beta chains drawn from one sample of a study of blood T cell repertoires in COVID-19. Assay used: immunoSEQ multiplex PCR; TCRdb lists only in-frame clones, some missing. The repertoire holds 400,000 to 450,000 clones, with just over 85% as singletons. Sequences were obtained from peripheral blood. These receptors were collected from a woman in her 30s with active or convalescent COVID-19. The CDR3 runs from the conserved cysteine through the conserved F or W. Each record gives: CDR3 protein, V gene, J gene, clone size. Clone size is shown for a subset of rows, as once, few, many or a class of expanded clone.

CASSVAENTEAFF,TRBV6-4,TRBJ1-1,NA
CASRGGELEKLFF,TRBV2,TRBJ1-4,NA
CASSAKGLSYNGYTF,TRBV6-5,TRBJ1-2,NA
CASSFQGDYGYTF,TRBV11-2,TRBJ1-2,NA
CASSFLAGHQETQYF,TRBV5-5,TRBJ2-5,NA
CAWSPRGWTKNIQYF,TRBV30,TRBJ2-4,NA
CASSPERNSNQPQHF,TRBV18,TRBJ1-5,few
CASSLDSPYEQYF,TRBV7-8,TRBJ2-7,NA
CASSATGQGNQPQHF,TRBV5-5,TRBJ1-5,NA
CASSLQGGSTEAFF,TRBV5-1,TRBJ1-1,NA
CASSFYDRNTGELFF,TRBV5-5,TRBJ2-2,once
CASGEVSGNTIYF,TRBV10-1,TRBJ1-3,NA
CASSLSGTGAYEQFF,TRBV19,TRBJ2-1,few
CASSDLAGANTGELFF,TRBV25-1,TRBJ2-2,NA
CAIIREEGGTYEQYF,TRBV10-3,TRBJ2-7,NA
CSVVVQGAYGYTF,TRBV29-1,TRBJ1-2,NA
CASSLEGQGLGGYTF,TRBV7-2,TRBJ1-2,few
CASSFAPGQANNEQFF,TRBV5-1,TRBJ2-1,NA
CASIGFGQVRLNEKLFF,TRBV19,TRBJ1-4,once
CSASDGRGSYEQYF,TRBV20-1,TRBJ2-7,NA
CASSSSRDSYEQYF,TRBV7-9,TRBJ2-7,once
CASSLSRWTVSVPGANVLTF,TRBV5-1,TRBJ2-6,NA
CATSTGQIYNEQFF,TRBV24-1,TRBJ2-1,NA
CASNDRRNSPLHF,TRBV19,TRBJ1-6,NA
CASSPSTARGETQYF,TRBV18,TRBJ2-5,NA
CASSKSQESNQPQHF,TRBV2,TRBJ1-5,NA
CAWSLRHVSEQYF,TRBV30,TRBJ2-7,NA
CASSHRGANEKLFF,TRBV4-1,TRBJ1-4,NA
CATSRDPGTSEKLFF,TRBV15,TRBJ1-4,NA
CASSRGKTSAAGEQYF,TRBV6-2/TRBV6-3,TRBJ2-7,NA
CASSLLARGLAGDNNEQFF,TRBV4-2,TRBJ2-1,NA
CASSRVGTGSPGNTIYF,TRBV18,TRBJ1-3,few
CASSVVASAGELFF,TRBV9,TRBJ2-2,NA
CSVDLGLAEEFGGTDTQYF,TRBV29-1,TRBJ2-3,NA
CASKKSGGMDYGYTF,TRBV6-4,TRBJ1-2,NA
CAWSVNGFDYGYTF,TRBV30,TRBJ1-2,NA
CATSPGQSYGYTF,TRBV15,TRBJ1-2,NA
CASSSLLDTQYF,TRBV27,TRBJ2-3,NA
CASSQESGQSFQPQHF,TRBV4-2,TRBJ1-5,NA
CASSLAAGGGYTF,TRBV5-1,TRBJ1-2,NA
CAISPGRTGGNTEAFF,TRBV10-3,TRBJ1-1,once
CASSLAGTGFYNEQFF,TRBV5-1,TRBJ2-1,NA
CAISESKGRGNEKLFF,TRBV10-3,TRBJ1-4,NA
CASSPGGGNQPQHF,TRBV18,TRBJ1-5,NA
CASSLGTRTEAFF,TRBV5-1,TRBJ1-1,NA
CASAGVGEYTEAFF,TRBV4-2,TRBJ1-1,NA
CASKGSGTEAFF,TRBV4-1,TRBJ1-1,NA
CASSPVMGAGNGELFF,TRBV4-1,TRBJ2-2,NA
CASSFLAESSTDTQYF,TRBV19,TRBJ2-3,NA
CATTRGRENTEAFF,TRBV24-1,TRBJ1-1,NA
CASSSVDTQYF,TRBV11-2,TRBJ2-3,few